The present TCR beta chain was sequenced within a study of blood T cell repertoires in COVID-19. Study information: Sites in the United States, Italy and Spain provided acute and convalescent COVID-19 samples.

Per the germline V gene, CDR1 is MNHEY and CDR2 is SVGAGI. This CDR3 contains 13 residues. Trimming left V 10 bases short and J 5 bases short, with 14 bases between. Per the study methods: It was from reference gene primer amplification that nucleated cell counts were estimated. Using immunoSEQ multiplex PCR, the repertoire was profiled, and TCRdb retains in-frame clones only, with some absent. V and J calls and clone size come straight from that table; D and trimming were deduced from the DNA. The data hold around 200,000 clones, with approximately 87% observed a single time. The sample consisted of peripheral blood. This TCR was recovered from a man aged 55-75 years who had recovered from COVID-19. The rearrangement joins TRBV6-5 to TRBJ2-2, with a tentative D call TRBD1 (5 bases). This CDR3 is CATQGIRTGELFF. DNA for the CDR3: TGTGCCACCCAGGGAATTAGGACCGGGGAGCTGTTTTTT.